This T cell receptor (beta chain) stems from a study of human thymus T cells. From resections taken during corrective heart surgery, the thymus tissue was obtained. V was pared by 6 bases and J by 4 bases, with 24 bases between. Germline loops: CDR1 MNHEY, CDR2 SMNVEV (reference sequence). The CDR3 is made up of 18 amino acids. Study-level findings and limits: What appeared biased in thymic and blood repertoires was the usage of V and J genes.

TCRdb keeps only in-frame clones here, not all; method: immunoSEQ multiplex PCR. The repertoire includes tens of thousands of clones, roughly 94% of them detected once, and around 0.03% sits in the top ten. On this clone itself: Its antigen is not known.

Source material: thymus tissue. The chain couples TRBV27 to TRBJ2-2, with D perhaps TRBD1 or TRBD2 (6 bases each). The source of this sequence is a girl under three years old with a congenital heart defect but otherwise immunologically healthy. The CDR3 region has the DNA TGTGCCAGCAGGATGGGGAACAGGGAGGAATATTTCACCGGGGAGCTGTTTTTT. Translating it yields CASRMGNREEYFTGELFF.